This is a list of T cell receptor beta chains from one sample in a study of vaccination and CD4 T cells after COVID-19. These receptors have no known antigen. TCRdb re-called the PCR reads with MiXCR, one entry per CDR3 protein. The profile shows 6,000 to 9,500 distinct CDR3 sequences, around half of them singletons. The sequenced material came from CD4+ T cells from blood, cultured in vitro. These receptors originate from a human donor in good health. Each CDR3 is given with its conserved first and last residue. D genes are given only for firm matches. A clone size is listed for some rows: how often the clone was seen (once, few, many), or a class if it is expanded.

d_call: TRBD2; clone_size: .; v_call: TRBV12-3/TRBV12-4; j_call: TRBJ2-3; cdr3_aa: CASSFERGGVDTQYF; cdr3_nt: TGTGCCAGCAGTTTCGAGCGGGGGGGGGTAGATACGCAGTATTTT
d_call: .; clone_size: .; v_call: TRBV20-1; j_call: TRBJ1-1; cdr3_aa: CSASEGRPEAFF; cdr3_nt: TGCAGTGCTAGCGAGGGCCGGCCTGAAGCTTTCTTT
d_call: TRBD2; clone_size: large; v_call: TRBV7-2; j_call: TRBJ2-2; cdr3_aa: CASSPRDYRGELFF; cdr3_nt: TGTGCCAGCAGCCCAAGGGACTACCGCGGGGAGCTGTTTTTT
d_call: .; clone_size: once; v_call: TRBV19; j_call: TRBJ2-7; cdr3_aa: CASSMTGRSYEQYF; cdr3_nt: TGTGCCAGTAGTATGACAGGGAGGTCCTACGAGCAGTACTTC
d_call: .; clone_size: .; v_call: TRBV15; j_call: TRBJ2-7; cdr3_aa: CATSRELGLSYEQYF; cdr3_nt: TGTGCCACCAGCAGAGAATTGGGCCTCTCCTACGAGCAGTACTTC
d_call: TRBD2; clone_size: .; v_call: TRBV20-1; j_call: TRBJ2-1; cdr3_aa: CSAPFRRGSSYNEQFF; cdr3_nt: TGCAGTGCCCCATTTAGGCGGGGGAGCTCCTACAATGAGCAGTTCTTC
d_call: TRBD2; clone_size: few; v_call: TRBV20-1; j_call: TRBJ2-1; cdr3_aa: CSARLRAGGVGQFF; cdr3_nt: TGCAGTGCTAGGCTTCGGGCGGGAGGGGTGGGGCAGTTCTTC
d_call: TRBD2; clone_size: few; v_call: TRBV20-1; j_call: TRBJ2-3; cdr3_aa: CSASGGREFGTDTQYF; cdr3_nt: TGCAGTGCTAGTGGTGGGCGGGAGTTCGGCACAGATACGCAGTATTTT
d_call: .; clone_size: .; v_call: TRBV20-1; j_call: TRBJ1-6; cdr3_aa: CSASVNRRNSPLHF; cdr3_nt: TGCAGTGCTAGCGTAAATAGGAGAAATTCACCCCTCCACTTT
d_call: .; clone_size: .; v_call: TRBV29-1; j_call: TRBJ2-5; cdr3_aa: CSVVGGGRETQYF; cdr3_nt: TGCAGCGTTGTCGGGGGAGGAAGGGAGACCCAGTACTTC
d_call: .; clone_size: few; v_call: TRBV6-2/TRBV6-3; j_call: TRBJ1-1; cdr3_aa: CASSYYSFGGTEAFF; cdr3_nt: TGTGCCAGCAGTTACTACTCTTTCGGGGGCACGGAAGCTTTCTTT
d_call: .; clone_size: few; v_call: TRBV2; j_call: TRBJ2-1; cdr3_aa: CASSEVGSSYNEQFF; cdr3_nt: TGTGCCAGCAGTGAAGTCGGGAGCTCCTACAATGAGCAGTTCTTC
d_call: .; clone_size: few; v_call: TRBV7-8; j_call: TRBJ1-5; cdr3_aa: CASRIGPGDGQPQHF; cdr3_nt: TGTGCCAGCCGGATAGGTCCGGGGGATGGTCAGCCCCAGCATTTT
d_call: .; clone_size: few; v_call: TRBV7-9; j_call: TRBJ2-5; cdr3_aa: CASSLDWAETQYF; cdr3_nt: TGTGCCAGCAGCTTAGACTGGGCGGAGACCCAGTACTTC
d_call: TRBD2; clone_size: .; v_call: TRBV6-1; j_call: TRBJ2-3; cdr3_aa: CASRFPGTRGLDTQYF; cdr3_nt: TGTGCCAGCAGATTCCCCGGGACTAGAGGCCTAGATACGCAGTATTTT
d_call: .; clone_size: .; v_call: TRBV28; j_call: TRBJ1-2; cdr3_aa: CASSSSYGYTF; cdr3_nt: TGTGCCAGCAGCTCCAGCTATGGCTACACCTTC
d_call: .; clone_size: .; v_call: TRBV27; j_call: TRBJ2-5; cdr3_aa: CASSFEGRRQETQYF; cdr3_nt: TGTGCCAGCAGTTTCGAGGGGAGGAGGCAAGAGACCCAGTACTTC
d_call: .; clone_size: .; v_call: TRBV6-1; j_call: TRBJ1-5; cdr3_aa: CASSQGNQPQHF; cdr3_nt: TGTGCCAGCAGTCAGGGAAATCAGCCCCAGCATTTT
d_call: .; clone_size: .; v_call: TRBV7-9; j_call: TRBJ1-2; cdr3_aa: CASSLRGGQGYTF; cdr3_nt: TGTGCCAGCAGCTTGAGGGGGGGCCAGGGCTACACCTTC
d_call: .; clone_size: few; v_call: TRBV12-3/TRBV12-4; j_call: TRBJ1-1; cdr3_aa: CASSLSGSLNTEAFF; cdr3_nt: TGTGCCAGCAGTTTATCAGGGAGTCTTAACACTGAAGCTTTCTTT
d_call: .; clone_size: .; v_call: TRBV7-2; j_call: TRBJ2-1; cdr3_aa: CASSLKAEQFF; cdr3_nt: TGTGCCAGCAGCCTAAAGGCTGAGCAGTTCTTC
d_call: .; clone_size: .; v_call: TRBV5-6; j_call: TRBJ1-6; cdr3_aa: CASSYQPRWGNSPLHF; cdr3_nt: TGTGCCAGCAGCTACCAGCCCCGCTGGGGTAATTCACCCCTCCACTTT
d_call: TRBD1; clone_size: .; v_call: TRBV2; j_call: TRBJ2-2; cdr3_aa: CASWDRGRTGELFF; cdr3_nt: TGTGCCAGCTGGGACAGGGGGCGCACCGGGGAGCTGTTTTTT
d_call: .; clone_size: .; v_call: TRBV2; j_call: TRBJ1-1; cdr3_aa: CASSEGREAFF; cdr3_nt: TGTGCCAGCAGTGAAGGGCGGGAAGCTTTCTTT
d_call: .; clone_size: .; v_call: TRBV14; j_call: TRBJ2-7; cdr3_aa: CASSQEERGPYEQYF; cdr3_nt: TGTGCCAGCAGCCAAGAAGAGCGCGGACCCTACGAGCAGTACTTC
d_call: .; clone_size: .; v_call: TRBV7-6; j_call: TRBJ2-1; cdr3_aa: CASSSWQGGGLYNEQFF; cdr3_nt: TGTGCCAGCAGCTCCTGGCAGGGGGGGGGCCTCTACAATGAGCAGTTCTTC
d_call: .; clone_size: few; v_call: TRBV6-2/TRBV6-3; j_call: TRBJ1-5; cdr3_aa: CASKDPGNQPQHF; cdr3_nt: TGTGCCAGCAAGGACCCGGGCAATCAGCCCCAGCATTTT
d_call: .; clone_size: .; v_call: TRBV20-1; j_call: TRBJ1-2; cdr3_aa: CSTSQEGGYGYTF; cdr3_nt: TGCAGTACAAGTCAGGAGGGGGGATATGGCTACACCTTC
d_call: .; clone_size: .; v_call: TRBV5-4; j_call: TRBJ2-5; cdr3_aa: CASSIFGGTREETQYF; cdr3_nt: TGTGCCAGCAGCATTTTCGGAGGGACCCGCGAAGAGACCCAGTACTTC
d_call: .; clone_size: few; v_call: TRBV15; j_call: TRBJ2-7; cdr3_aa: CATTTDRGSYEQYF; cdr3_nt: TGTGCCACCACTACGGACCGCGGATCCTACGAGCAGTACTTC
d_call: .; clone_size: .; v_call: TRBV7-9; j_call: TRBJ2-5; cdr3_aa: CASSLGEGGETQYF; cdr3_nt: TGTGCCAGCAGCTTAGGAGAGGGGGGGGAGACCCAGTACTTC
d_call: .; clone_size: .; v_call: TRBV20-1; j_call: TRBJ2-3; cdr3_aa: CSARDRRSSTDTQYF; cdr3_nt: TGCAGTGCTAGAGATCGCAGGTCTAGCACAGATACGCAGTATTTT
d_call: TRBD1; clone_size: .; v_call: TRBV6-1; j_call: TRBJ1-2; cdr3_aa: CASSELLSGTAYGYTF; cdr3_nt: TGTGCCAGCAGTGAACTCCTTTCCGGGACAGCCTATGGCTACACCTTC
d_call: .; clone_size: .; v_call: TRBV19; j_call: TRBJ1-1; cdr3_aa: CASSQDPNTEAFF; cdr3_nt: TGTGCCAGTAGTCAGGACCCGAACACTGAAGCTTTCTTT
d_call: .; clone_size: .; v_call: TRBV6-2/TRBV6-3; j_call: TRBJ2-7; cdr3_aa: CASKRRGNANEQYF; cdr3_nt: TGTGCCAGCAAAAGAAGGGGCAACGCCAACGAGCAGTACTTC
d_call: .; clone_size: .; v_call: TRBV5-4; j_call: TRBJ2-7; cdr3_aa: CASSSVGTSYEQYF; cdr3_nt: TGTGCCAGCAGCTCCGTTGGGACATCCTACGAGCAGTACTTC
d_call: .; clone_size: .; v_call: TRBV20-1; j_call: TRBJ1-2; cdr3_aa: CSASPAGAVANYGYTF; cdr3_nt: TGCAGTGCTAGCCCCGCAGGAGCAGTTGCTAACTATGGCTACACCTTC
d_call: .; clone_size: few; v_call: TRBV15; j_call: TRBJ1-1; cdr3_aa: CATSRDFPLNTEAFF; cdr3_nt: TGTGCCACCAGCAGAGATTTCCCCTTGAACACTGAAGCTTTCTTT
d_call: .; clone_size: few; v_call: TRBV7-6; j_call: TRBJ1-1; cdr3_aa: CASSLDEGDTEAFF; cdr3_nt: TGTGCCAGCAGCTTAGATGAGGGGGACACTGAAGCTTTCTTT
d_call: .; clone_size: .; v_call: TRBV12-3/TRBV12-4; j_call: TRBJ1-1; cdr3_aa: CASRTGNTEAFF; cdr3_nt: TGTGCCAGCAGGACAGGGAACACTGAAGCTTTCTTT
d_call: TRBD1; clone_size: .; v_call: TRBV20-1; j_call: TRBJ1-2; cdr3_aa: CSAREGDRVQGYTF; cdr3_nt: TGCAGTGCCAGGGAGGGGGACAGGGTGCAAGGCTACACCTTC
d_call: TRBD1; clone_size: few; v_call: TRBV6-1; j_call: TRBJ1-2; cdr3_aa: CASKGAHTNYGYTF; cdr3_nt: TGTGCCAGCAAGGGGGCGCATACCAACTATGGCTACACCTTC
d_call: .; clone_size: .; v_call: TRBV25-1; j_call: TRBJ1-1; cdr3_aa: CASSEFAEAFF; cdr3_nt: TGTGCCAGCAGTGAATTCGCTGAAGCTTTCTTT
d_call: TRBD1; clone_size: .; v_call: TRBV30; j_call: TRBJ1-2; cdr3_aa: CAWSAGRGKGRGGYTF; cdr3_nt: TGTGCCTGGAGCGCCGGCAGGGGGAAGGGCCGGGGTGGCTACACCTTC
d_call: .; clone_size: .; v_call: TRBV6-1; j_call: TRBJ2-7; cdr3_aa: CASSNTYEQYF; cdr3_nt: TGTGCCAGCAGCAACACCTACGAGCAGTACTTC
d_call: TRBD2; clone_size: .; v_call: TRBV5-1; j_call: TRBJ2-1; cdr3_aa: CASSLEAGGSYNEQFF; cdr3_nt: TGCGCCAGCAGCTTGGAGGCGGGAGGTTCCTACAATGAGCAGTTCTTC